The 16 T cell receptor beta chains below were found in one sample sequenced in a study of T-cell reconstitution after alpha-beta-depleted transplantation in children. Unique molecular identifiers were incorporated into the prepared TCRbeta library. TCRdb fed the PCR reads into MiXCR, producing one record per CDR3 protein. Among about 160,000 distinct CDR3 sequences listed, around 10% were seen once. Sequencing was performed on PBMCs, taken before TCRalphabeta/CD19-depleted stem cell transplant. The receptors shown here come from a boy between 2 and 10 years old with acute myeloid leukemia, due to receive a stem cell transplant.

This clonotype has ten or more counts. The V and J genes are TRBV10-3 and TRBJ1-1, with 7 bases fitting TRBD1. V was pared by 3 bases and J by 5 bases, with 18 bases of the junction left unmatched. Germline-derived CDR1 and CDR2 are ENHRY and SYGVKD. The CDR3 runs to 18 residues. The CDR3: CAISDRGGKGGGDTEAFF. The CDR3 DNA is TGTGCCATCAGTGACAGAGGCGGTAAAGGGGGCGGAGATACTGAAGCTTTCTTT.

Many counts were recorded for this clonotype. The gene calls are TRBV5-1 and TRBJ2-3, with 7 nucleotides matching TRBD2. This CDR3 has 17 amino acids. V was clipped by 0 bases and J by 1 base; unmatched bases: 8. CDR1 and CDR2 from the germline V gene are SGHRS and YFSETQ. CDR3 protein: CASSLAKASGGTDTQYF. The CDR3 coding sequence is TGCGCCAGCAGCTTGGCCAAAGCTAGCGGAGGCACAGATACGCAGTATTTT.

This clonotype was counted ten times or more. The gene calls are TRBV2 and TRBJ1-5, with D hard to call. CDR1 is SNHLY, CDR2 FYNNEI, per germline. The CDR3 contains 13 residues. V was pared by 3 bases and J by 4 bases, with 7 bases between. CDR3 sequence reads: CASSDRRNQPQHF. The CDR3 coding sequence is TGTGCCAGCAGTGATAGAAGGAATCAGCCCCAGCATTTT.

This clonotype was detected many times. CDR3 amino acids: CASSWGGGIETQYF. CDR3 in DNA: TGTGCCAGCAGCTGGGGGGGGGGTATAGAGACCCAGTACTTC. The chain employs TRBV7-2 and TRBJ2-5; TRBD2 agrees at 7 bases. V shed 4 bases and J 4 bases; nucleotides not matched to a gene: 6. The length of the CDR3 is 14 residues. Germline values: CDR1 SGHTA, CDR2 FQGNSA. Full variable domain (outside the CDR3, taken from reference TRBV7-2 and TRBJ2-5): GAGVSQSPSNKVTEKGKDVELRCDPISGHTALYWYRQSLGQGLEFLIYFQGNSAPDKSGLPSDRFSAERTGGSVSTLTIQRTQQEDSAVYLCASSWGGGIETQYFGPGTRLLVL.

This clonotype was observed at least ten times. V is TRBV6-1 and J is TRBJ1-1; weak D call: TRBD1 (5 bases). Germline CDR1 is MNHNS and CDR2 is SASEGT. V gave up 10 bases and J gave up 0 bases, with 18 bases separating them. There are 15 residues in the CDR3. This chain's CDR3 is CATSRGDSMNTEAFF. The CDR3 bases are TGTGCCACCTCTCGGGGCGATTCCATGAACACTGAAGCTTTCTTT.

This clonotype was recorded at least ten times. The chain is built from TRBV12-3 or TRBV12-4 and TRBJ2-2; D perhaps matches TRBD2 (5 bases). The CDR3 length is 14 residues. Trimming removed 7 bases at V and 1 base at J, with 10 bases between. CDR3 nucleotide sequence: TGTGCCAGCACTGGACTGGGGAACACCGGGGAGCTGTTTTTT. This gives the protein CASTGLGNTGELFF.

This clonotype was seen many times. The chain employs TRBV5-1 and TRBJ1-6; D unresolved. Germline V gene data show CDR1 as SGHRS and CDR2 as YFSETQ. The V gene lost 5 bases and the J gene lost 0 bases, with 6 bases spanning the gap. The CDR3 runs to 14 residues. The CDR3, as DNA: TGCGCCAGCAGTTCCAGCTCCTATAATTCACCCCTCCACTTT. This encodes CASSSSSYNSPLHF.

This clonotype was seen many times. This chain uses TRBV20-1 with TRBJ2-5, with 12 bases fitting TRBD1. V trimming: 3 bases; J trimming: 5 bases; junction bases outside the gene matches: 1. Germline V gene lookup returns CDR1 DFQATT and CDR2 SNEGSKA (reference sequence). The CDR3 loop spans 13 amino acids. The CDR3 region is CSASGTGGETQYF. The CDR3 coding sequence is TGCAGTGCTAGCGGGACAGGGGGCGAGACCCAGTACTTC.

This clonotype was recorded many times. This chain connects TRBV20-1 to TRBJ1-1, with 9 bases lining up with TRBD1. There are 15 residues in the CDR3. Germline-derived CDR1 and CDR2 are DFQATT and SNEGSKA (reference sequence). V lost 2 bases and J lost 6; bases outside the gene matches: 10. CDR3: CSARHPTGGLSEAFF. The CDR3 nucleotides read TGCAGTGCTAGACACCCTACAGGGGGCCTGTCTGAAGCTTTCTTT.

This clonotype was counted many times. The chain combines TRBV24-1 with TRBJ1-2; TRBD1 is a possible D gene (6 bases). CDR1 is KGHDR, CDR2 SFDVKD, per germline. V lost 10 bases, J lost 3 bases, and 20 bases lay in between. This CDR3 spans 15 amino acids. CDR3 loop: CATALKVRGDYGYTF. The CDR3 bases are TGTGCCACGGCCCTGAAGGTCAGGGGTGACTATGGCTACACCTTC.

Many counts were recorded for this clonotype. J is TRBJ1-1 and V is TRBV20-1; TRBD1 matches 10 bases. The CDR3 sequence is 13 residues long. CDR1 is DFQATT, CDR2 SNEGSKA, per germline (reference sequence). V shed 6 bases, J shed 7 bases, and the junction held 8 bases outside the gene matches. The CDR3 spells CSALDRGRGEAFF. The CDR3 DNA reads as TGCAGTGCCCTAGACAGGGGGCGAGGTGAAGCTTTCTTT.

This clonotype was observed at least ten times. The CDR3 nucleotides read TGCAGCGTTGAACGAACAGGGACTGGTGGCTACACCTTC. Encoded protein: CSVERTGTGGYTF. V gene TRBV29-1 combines with J gene TRBJ1-2; D might be TRBD1 (6 bases). Germline values: CDR1 SQVTM, CDR2 ANQGSEA. V shed 2 bases and J shed 7 bases, with 14 bases lying between them. The CDR3 consists of 13 residues.

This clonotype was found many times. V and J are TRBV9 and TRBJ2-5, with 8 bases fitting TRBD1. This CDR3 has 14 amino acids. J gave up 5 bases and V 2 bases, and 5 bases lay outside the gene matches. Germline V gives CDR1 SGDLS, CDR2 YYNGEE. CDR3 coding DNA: TGTGCCAGCAGCGTTGACAGGGGCGGGGAGACCCAGTACTTC. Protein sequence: CASSVDRGGETQYF.

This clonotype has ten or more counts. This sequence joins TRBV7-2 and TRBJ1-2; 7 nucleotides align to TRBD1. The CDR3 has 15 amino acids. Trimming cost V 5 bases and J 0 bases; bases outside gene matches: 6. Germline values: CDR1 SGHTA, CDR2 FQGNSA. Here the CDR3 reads CASSRTGQTNYGYTF. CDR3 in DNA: TGTGCCAGCAGCCGAACGGGACAGACTAACTATGGCTACACCTTC.

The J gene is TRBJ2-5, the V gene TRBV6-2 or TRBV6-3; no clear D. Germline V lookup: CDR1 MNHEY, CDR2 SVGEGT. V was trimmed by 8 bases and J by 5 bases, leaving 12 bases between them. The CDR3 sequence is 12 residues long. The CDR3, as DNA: TGTGCCAGCCAATCTCTTCGGGAGACCCAGTACTTC. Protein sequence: CASQSLRETQYF.

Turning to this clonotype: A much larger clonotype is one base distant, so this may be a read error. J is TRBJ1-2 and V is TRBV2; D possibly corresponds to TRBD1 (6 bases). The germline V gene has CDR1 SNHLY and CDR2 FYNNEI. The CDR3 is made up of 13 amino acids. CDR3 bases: TGTGCCAGCAGTGAAGACAGGGTGGCTGGCGACACCTTC. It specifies CASSEDRVAGDTF.